This T cell receptor (beta chain) was sequenced in a study of blood T cells in healthy people across ages. V was clipped by 3 bases and J by 1 base; unmatched bases: 8. Per germline, CDR1 SGHKS and CDR2 YYEKEE (reference sequence). The CDR3 contains 17 residues. Using a J-beta primer mix together with a sample-barcoded 5' primer, a second PCR was run for about 6 to 12 cycles. Each CDR3 protein gets one entry after TCRdb re-called the 5' RACE reads with MiXCR. This table has 920,000 or so distinct CDR3 sequences, 35% to 55% appearing once. Sequenced input: blood. The genes are TRBV5-5 and TRBJ2-3; 10 bases line up with TRBD2. This sequence was found in a woman aged 60-75 years in good health. CDR3 in amino acids: CASSSLLAGWGTDTQYF. In DNA form, the CDR3 reads TGTGCCAGCAGCTCCTTACTAGCGGGATGGGGCACAGATACGCAGTATTTT. The whole variable domain, remainder taken from reference TRBV5-5 and TRBJ2-3, is DAGVTQSPTHLIKTRGQQVTLRCSPISGHKSVSWYQQVLGQGPQFIFQYYEKEERGRGNFPDRFSARQFPNYSSELNVNALLLGDSALYLCASSSLLAGWGTDTQYFGPGTRLTVL.